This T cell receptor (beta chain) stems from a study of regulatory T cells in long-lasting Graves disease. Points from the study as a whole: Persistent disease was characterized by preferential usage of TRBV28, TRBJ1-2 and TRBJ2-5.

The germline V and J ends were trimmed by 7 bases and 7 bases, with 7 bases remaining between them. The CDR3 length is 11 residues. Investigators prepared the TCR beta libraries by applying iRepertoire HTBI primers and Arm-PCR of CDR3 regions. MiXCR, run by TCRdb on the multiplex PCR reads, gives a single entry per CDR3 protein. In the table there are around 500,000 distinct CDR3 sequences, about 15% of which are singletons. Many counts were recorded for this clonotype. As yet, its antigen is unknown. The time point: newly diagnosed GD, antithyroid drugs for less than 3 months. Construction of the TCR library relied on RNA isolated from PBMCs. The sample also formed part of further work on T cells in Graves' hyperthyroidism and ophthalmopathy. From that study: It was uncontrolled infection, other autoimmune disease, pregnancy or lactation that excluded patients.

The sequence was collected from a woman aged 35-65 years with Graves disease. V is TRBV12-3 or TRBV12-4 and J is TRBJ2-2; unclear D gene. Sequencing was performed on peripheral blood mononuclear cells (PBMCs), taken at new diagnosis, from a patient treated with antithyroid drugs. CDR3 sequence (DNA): TGTGCCAGCACCGAAATCGGGGAGCTGTTTTTT. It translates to CASTEIGELFF.